What follows are 26 T cell receptor beta chains derived from one specimen sequenced in a study of siplizumab effects on memory and regulatory T cells. Data came from immunoSEQ multiplex PCR; TCRdb stores just in-frame clones and leaves some out. The data contain over 60,000 clones, roughly nine tenths of them singletons. Sequencing was carried out using CD8+ T cells sorted from blood. The origin of the receptors is a human donor in good health.

This chain connects TRBV5-1 to TRBJ2-1; the D is unclear. The CDR3 covers 13 residues. V was cut by 7 bases and J by 2 bases, with 10 bases left in between. Germline CDR1 and CDR2: SGHRS and YFSETQ. CDR3 bases: TGCGCCAGCCGGACGGAAACCTACAATGAGCAGTTCTTC. It codes for CASRTETYNEQFF.

The chain carries TRBV7-9 and TRBJ2-7; 8 bases align to TRBD2. CDR1 is SEHNR, CDR2 FQNEAQ, per germline (reference sequence). The CDR3 spans 14 residues. Losses at the gene ends were 4 bases for V and 4 bases for J; bases not matched to a gene: 6. In DNA, the CDR3 is TGTGCCAGCAGCTCAACTAGCGGAGCATACGAGCAGTACTTC. Its protein is CASSSTSGAYEQYF.

The rearrangement links TRBV5-1 to TRBJ1-1, with no clear D. CDR1 and CDR2 from the germline V gene are SGHRS and YFSETQ. Trimming cost V 6 bases and J 0 bases, with 9 bases left between them. The CDR3 sequence is 13 residues long. The DNA for the CDR3 is TGCGCCAGCATGGGTGATCTGAACACTGAAGCTTTCTTT. Protein sequence: CASMGDLNTEAFF.

The chain has TRBV4-1 and TRBJ2-1; possible D gene TRBD2, 6 bases. This CDR3 spans 15 amino acids. V lost 3 bases and J lost 0, with 9 bases in between. The germline V gene encodes CDR1 MGHRA and CDR2 YSYEKL. The CDR3 loop is CASSQGGSSYNEQFF. CDR3 sequence (DNA): TGCGCCAGCAGCCAGGGGGGAAGCTCCTACAATGAGCAGTTCTTC.

The V call is TRBV12-5, the J call TRBJ2-7, with D perhaps matching TRBD1 or TRBD2 (5 bases each). The germline gives CDR1 LGHNT, CDR2 FRNRAP. The CDR3 is 15 amino acids. Trimming took 6 bases from V and 4 from J, leaving 19 bases between them. The CDR3 sequence: CASGGAQALNYEQYF. CDR3 coding DNA: TGTGCTAGTGGCGGGGCCCAGGCACTTAATTACGAGCAGTACTTC.

This clone was seen just once. The chain uses TRBV9 and TRBJ1-2, with 11 bases fitting TRBD1. Looked up from germline, CDR1 is SGDLS and CDR2 is YYNGEE. The CDR3 runs 14 residues. After removal of 4 bases from V and 2 bases from J, the junction contained 1 base not matched to a gene. CDR3 coding DNA: TGTGCCAGCAGCTGGACAGGGGGCAACTATGGCTACACCTTC. Translation: CASSWTGGNYGYTF.

This clone was detected once. The chain couples TRBV7-9 to TRBJ2-3; D call uncertain. In germline, CDR1 is SEHNR, CDR2 FQNEAQ (reference sequence). The V gene lost 4 bases and the J gene lost 3 bases, with 17 bases spanning the gap. The length of the CDR3 is 16 residues. For the CDR3, the DNA is TGTGCCAGCAGCTCCCCCGCGCAGGCATGGACAGATACGCAGTATTTT. This sequence encodes CASSSPAQAWTDTQYF. The entire variable domain, with the rest obtained from reference TRBV7-9 and TRBJ2-3, is as follows: DTGVSQNPRHKITKRGQNVTFRCDPISEHNRLYWYRQTLGQGPEFLTYFQNEAQLEKSRLLSDRFSAERPKGSFSTLEIQRTEQGDSAMYLCASSSPAQAWTDTQYFGPGTRLTVL.

Here the CDR3 reads CASSQQHYSNQPQHF. The DNA for the CDR3 is TGCGCCAGCAGCCAACAACATTATAGCAATCAGCCCCAGCATTTT. The V and J genes are TRBV4-1 and TRBJ1-5, with D unresolved. This CDR3 spans 15 amino acids. V was shortened by 2 bases and J by 0 bases, with 8 bases between the two germline ends. Germline V CDR1 and CDR2: MGHRA, YSYEKL.

CDR3 DNA: TGTGCCAGCAGCTTCTCGACCCACAATGAGCAGTTCTTC. Protein: CASSFSTHNEQFF. This chain joins TRBV14 and TRBJ2-1; D is undetermined. Germline V gene sequence: CDR1 SGHDN, CDR2 FVKESK. Trimming removed 5 bases from V and 5 bases from J, with 10 bases in between. This CDR3 contains 13 residues.

V is TRBV9 and J is TRBJ1-2; weak D call: TRBD1 (5 bases). The CDR3 has 17 residues. Deletions cut 4 bases from V and 0 bases from J, with 19 bases between. The germline V gene has CDR1 SGDLS and CDR2 YYNGEE. The CDR3 DNA reads as TGTGCCAGCAGCCCCCTTATAGGGGATCGCGCTAACTATGGCTACACCTTC. It yields the protein CASSPLIGDRANYGYTF.

The chain is built from TRBV6-1 and TRBJ1-1, with D tentatively TRBD1 (6 bases). The CDR3 contains 14 residues. Germline-derived CDR1 and CDR2 are MNHNS and SASEGT. Trimming cost V 6 bases and J 1 base, with 12 bases left between them. Here the CDR3 reads CASRELGANTEAFF. CDR3 in DNA: TGTGCCAGCAGGGAGTTGGGGGCGAACACTGAAGCTTTCTTT.

The chain has TRBV7-9 and TRBJ2-2; no reliable D call. Germline-derived CDR1 and CDR2 are SEHNR and FQNEAQ (reference sequence). Trimming took 1 base from V and 9 from J, leaving 6 bases between them. This CDR3 has 12 amino acids. CDR3 coding DNA: TGTGCCAGCAGCTTAGAAGGGCGGGAGCTGTTTTTT. It translates to CASSLEGRELFF.

The chain uses TRBV5-6 and TRBJ1-1, with unresolved D. Trimming removed 2 bases at V and 2 bases at J, with 4 bases between. CDR1 is SGHDT, CDR2 YYEEEE, per germline. CDR3 length: 12 amino acids. CDR3 sequence (DNA): TGTGCCAGCAGCTTCGAAAACACTGAAGCTTTCTTT. Its protein is CASSFENTEAFF.

The chain uses TRBV25-1 and TRBJ2-5; no clear D. The DNA end favors TRBJ2-7, so the J call may be wrong. The CDR3 is 11 amino acids. Germline lookup yields CDR1 MGHDK and CDR2 SYGVNS. The CDR3 is CASSGRDEQYF. The CDR3 DNA follows: TGTGCCAGCAGTGGCCGGGACGAGCAGTACTTC.

The chain employs TRBV15 and TRBJ2-1, with 7 bases fitting TRBD1. The CDR3 consists of 12 residues. Germline assignment: CDR1 LNHNV and CDR2 YYDKDF (reference sequence). V was pared by 0 bases and J by 14 bases, with 4 bases of the junction left unmatched. The CDR3 DNA reads TGTGCCACCAGCAGAGATAGGCAGGGGGAGTTCTTC. Translated, it gives CATSRDRQGEFF.

This rearrangement joins TRBV7-9 to TRBJ2-7, with 9 bases lining up with TRBD2. V was pared by 4 bases and J by 5 bases, with 12 bases of the junction left unmatched. From germline, CDR1 is SEHNR and CDR2 FQNEAQ (reference sequence). The CDR3 runs to 16 residues. Written as DNA, the CDR3 is TGTGCCAGCAGCTCCCCGGCTAGCGGGACTCCCAACGAGCAGTACTTC. This translates into CASSSPASGTPNEQYF.

This clone was seen a single time. The rearrangement joins TRBV5-5 to TRBJ2-5; 7 bases fit TRBD1. Germline CDR1 is SGHKS and CDR2 is YYEKEE (reference sequence). The CDR3 is 17 amino acids. The V and J ends lost 9 bases and 1 base, in that order; junction bases with no gene match: 18. The CDR3 region has the DNA TGTGCCACCCAAGAGGGGCAGGGGGTGGGCCCCCAAGAGACCCAGTACTTC. This translates into CATQEGQGVGPQETQYF.

Notes on this clone: The junction does not match germline at one end; this may be a read error. The chain carries TRBV15 and TRBJ2-3; a possible D gene is TRBD2 (6 bases). CDR3 length: 16 residues. CDR1 LNHNV and CDR2 YYDKDF come from the germline V gene (reference sequence). In DNA, the CDR3 is TGTGCCACCAGGAGAGATGGCGGGATAGTAACAGATACGCAGTATTTT. This encodes CATRRDGGIVTDTQYF. Complete variable domain (other parts from reference TRBV15 and TRBJ2-3): DAMVIQNPRYQVTQFGKPVTLSCSQTLNHNVMYWYQQKSSQAPKLLFHYYDKDFNNEADTPDNFQSRRPNTSFCFLDIRSPGLGDTAMYLCATRRDGGIVTDTQYFGPGTRLTVL.

The CDR3, as DNA: TGTGCCAGCAGCCGCAGGGGGACTAATGAAAAACTGTTTTTT. This gives the protein CASSRRGTNEKLFF. The genes are TRBV11-2 and TRBJ1-4, with 7 bases aligning to TRBD1. The CDR3 loop spans 14 amino acids. Trimming removed 5 bases from V and 2 bases from J; junction bases left unmatched: 2. Germline V gene data show CDR1 as SGHAT and CDR2 as FQNNGV.

This clone was recorded a few times. CDR3 amino acids: CAWRPDRGRNEQFF. CDR3 coding DNA: TGTGCCTGGAGACCGGACAGGGGGCGGAATGAGCAGTTCTTC. The chain employs TRBV30 and TRBJ2-1, with 11 nucleotides matching TRBD1. The trim removed 3 bases at V and 7 bases at J, leaving 5 bases unmatched. The CDR3 loop spans 14 amino acids. The V gene's germline CDR1 is GTSNPN and CDR2 SVGIG (reference sequence).

The rearrangement joins TRBV11-2 to TRBJ1-1; 7 bases align to TRBD1. CDR1 is SGHAT and CDR2 is FQNNGV in the germline V gene. V lost 0 bases and J lost 7; bases outside the gene matches: 8. The CDR3 spans 15 residues. The CDR3 spells CASSLDWAGGGEAFF. In DNA, the CDR3 is TGTGCCAGCAGCTTAGATTGGGCAGGGGGAGGTGAAGCTTTCTTT.

The V gene is TRBV5-6, the J gene TRBJ1-2; D is possibly TRBD1 (6 bases). The CDR3 spans 13 residues. Per the germline V gene, CDR1 is SGHDT and CDR2 is YYEEEE. V was shortened by 4 bases and J by 6 bases, with 13 bases between the two germline ends. The CDR3 reads CASSPTGIHGYTF. The DNA for the CDR3 is TGTGCCAGCAGCCCAACAGGGATCCATGGCTACACCTTC.

This sequence joins TRBV4-1 and TRBJ1-4; D is uncertain. Trimming removed 7 bases at V and 2 bases at J, with 8 bases between. The CDR3 consists of 13 residues. The germline gives CDR1 MGHRA, CDR2 YSYEKL. The chain's CDR3 is CASTSNTNEKLFF. CDR3 nucleotides: TGCGCCAGCACCTCAAATACTAATGAAAAACTGTTTTTT.

The gene calls are TRBV27 and TRBJ1-3; D uncertain. Germline assignment: CDR1 MNHEY and CDR2 SMNVEV (reference sequence). V lost 5 bases to trimming and J lost 2 bases, with 13 bases between them. There are 15 residues in the CDR3. The CDR3 sequence is CASSPRLYPGNTIYF. The CDR3 coding sequence is TGTGCCAGCAGTCCCAGACTTTACCCTGGAAACACCATATATTTT.

The chain links TRBV27 to TRBJ2-4; TRBD1 might be the D (6 bases). Germline V lookup: CDR1 MNHEY, CDR2 SMNVEV (reference sequence). Trimming took 3 bases from V and 3 from J, leaving 12 bases between them. The CDR3 length is 15 residues. CDR3 nucleotides: TGTGCCAGCAGTTTTGTTTGGGGGCTCAAAAACATTCAGTACTTC. As protein: CASSFVWGLKNIQYF.

The chain combines TRBV6-6 with TRBJ1-1; D call uncertain. Between the trimmed V and J ends, which lost 2 bases and 7 bases, there was a span of 5 bases. CDR3 length: 11 amino acids. CDR1 is MNHNY and CDR2 is SVGAGI in the germline V gene (reference sequence). CDR3 loop: CASSYGVEAFF. As DNA, the CDR3 is TGTGCCAGCAGTTACGGGGTTGAAGCTTTCTTT.